The source of this T cell receptor beta chain is a study of blood T cell repertoires in COVID-19 (dated by TCRdb to the early 2020s). Study-level background: The collaborator samples originated in the United States, Italy and Spain and spanned the acute and convalescent phases of COVID-19. The material from the prospective study consisted of cDNA or gDNA derived from T cells, B-cell-depleted T cells, or PBMCs. Subjects who had been exposed to COVID-19, were actively infected with it, or had recovered from it provided the deeply sampled blood TCRbeta repertoires that made up the dataset. A freely available public database, intended as a resource for researchers studying the immune response to SARS-CoV-2, is where the repertoires were released. Samples were obtained from the ongoing ImmuneRACE study (first 160 participants) and from about 1,300 subjects provided by 6 global collaborators. Nearly every sample came with metadata listing a de-identified subject ID, COVID-19 status, age in years and sex. Where available, HLA class I and class II types were obtained from metadata supplied by the sample provider rather than from assay-based typing. General findings and caveats noted by the study authors: The amount of clinical and demographic metadata varied by source and participant and was provided uncurated.

Details on this clone: Its antigen has not been determined. No base-level quality is on record; no much larger clone is a single base apart.

The immunoSEQ Assay, a bias-controlled multiplex PCR, was used to amplify TCRbeta CDR3 regions from genomic DNA. The paper's processing steps were these. The number of nucleated cells in each sample was estimated from the amplification of reference gene primers within the assay. To quantify the absolute abundance of each unique TCRbeta CDR3 rearrangement, sequence reads were collapsed and filtered. For each sample, productive Simpson clonality was calculated by taking the square root of Simpson's diversity index across productive rearrangements. Here the immuneACCESS table is served through TCRdb, limited to in-frame sequences with V and J called. Missing clones are a known gap in these copies; in checked studies unresolved V genes cover under half, and the rest lacks a known reason. V, J and clone size reflect that table, while D and trimming were determined from the DNA. In all, the sample holds about 130,000 clones, and 65% to 90% of those were seen once. The ten top clones hold 5% to 8% of the sample.

The collaborating institutions used their own protocols to collect whole blood in K2EDTA tubes. Collaborator samples were shipped for TCRbeta analysis as frozen whole blood, isolated PBMCs, or DNA extracted from either sample type. Spanning cysteine to phenylalanine, the CDR3 consists of 14 amino acids. Only the CDR3 part of the read is kept: 42 bases, read in frame from the first base. The germline V gene provides CDR1 SGHRS and CDR2 YFSETQ. Trimming takes 7 bases from V and 3 bases from J, and the germline ends sit 16 bases apart. The sequence derives from a man aged 80 or over with active or convalescent COVID-19. The chain couples TRBV5-1 to TRBJ1-1; a tentative D match to TRBD1 spans 5 bases. Source material: peripheral blood. The DNA sequence follows: TGCGCCAGCCGACGGGAGGGGCGGTACACTGAAGCTTTCTTT. This encodes CASRREGRYTEAFF.